This entry describes one T cell receptor (beta chain). Germline lookup yields CDR1 PRHDT and CDR2 FYEKMQ (reference sequence). The V gene end was trimmed by 7 bases and the J gene end by 1 base; junction bases not matched to a gene: 6. The CDR3 length is 14 residues. Random hexamers served to reverse transcribe about 0.5 to 1 ug RNA. A single record per CDR3 protein comes from TCRdb applying MiXCR to the immunoSEQ multiplex PCR reads. The sample holds more than 55,000 distinct CDR3 sequences; approximately 95% are singletons and the top ten take 0.2% to 0.3%. These data come from a study of CD8 T cells in Susac syndrome. CD8+ and CD4+ T cells from blood underwent TCR beta sequencing, which was carried out in a high-throughput format.

The V gene is TRBV13, the J gene TRBJ2-5, with 7 bases identical to TRBD1. The sequence came from a human donor in good health. Sample: CD8+ T cells from PBMCs. The CDR3 spells CASTPGDSQETQYF. The DNA of the CDR3 is TGTGCCAGCACCCCCGGGGACAGCCAAGAGACCCAGTACTTC.